This T cell receptor (beta chain) was identified during a study of regulatory T cells in long-lasting Graves disease. Time point: newly diagnosed GD, antithyroid drugs for less than 3 months. PBMCs were the source of the RNA used for TCR sequencing. Germline trimming cut 3 bases from V and 1 base from J; bases unmatched to any gene: 3. The germline V gene has CDR1 LNHDA and CDR2 SQIVND (reference sequence). This CDR3 spans 15 amino acids. Arm-PCR with iRepertoire HTBI primers amplified the CDR3 regions for these TCR beta libraries. MiXCR, applied by TCRdb to the multiplex PCR reads, yields one record per CDR3 protein. The sample lists about 440,000 distinct CDR3 sequences, 14% to 15% occurring once. These same data were also listed under a study on T cells in Graves' hyperthyroidism and ophthalmopathy.

This clonotype was obtained from a woman younger than 45 with Graves disease. The specimen was peripheral blood mononuclear cells (PBMCs), collected at new diagnosis, from a patient treated with antithyroid drugs. The chain carries TRBV19 and TRBJ1-5, with TRBD1 identical over 7 bases. In DNA, the CDR3 is TGTGCCAGTAGTATGCCAGGGGGAAGCAATCAGCCCCAGCATTTT. Amino acid sequence: CASSMPGGSNQPQHF.